The T cell receptor beta chain under discussion was sequenced for a study of CD8+ T cells in alopecia areata. The CDR3 contains 14 residues. The ends were cut back, 3 bases at V and 4 bases at J, with 12 bases in the middle. The germline gives CDR1 MDHEN, CDR2 SYDVKM. PBMCs, the starting material, were the source of sorted CD4+ and CD8+ T cells. Reverse transcribed after extraction, RNA yielded cDNA as the sequencing template. Measured with immunoSEQ multiplex PCR; TCRdb has only the in-frame clones, and not every one. Of 120,000 to 150,000 clones in the sample, 62% are singletons; the top ten hold roughly a third.

This TCR was recovered from a human donor in good health. Sequencing used CD8+ T cells sorted from blood. The J gene is TRBJ2-5, the V gene TRBV28; possibly TRBD1 for D (5 bases). The CDR3 sequence: CASSFQGGAETQYF. The CDR3 DNA follows: TGTGCCAGCAGTTTCCAAGGTGGGGCAGAGACCCAGTACTTC.